This T cell receptor (beta chain) emerged from a study of T cell repertoires in cytomegalovirus infection (dated by TCRdb to about 2019). For the study in its entirety: The HLA type of each donor mattered for the analysis, because public TCR beta signatures pointed to carriage of CMV infection along with the matching HLA type. The research as a whole found: In both this cohort and an independent cohort of several hundred donors, the cumulative frequency of public TCR beta family members distinguished carriers of CMV infection plus the relevant HLA type. The ex vivo response was dominated by HLA-C-restricted CMV-specific TCR beta clonotypes, and the single most frequent clonotype in two of eight donors was supplied by these HLA-C-restricted clonotypes.

On this clonotype itself: Its antigen target is currently unknown. No base-level quality is on record; no much larger clone is a single base apart.

Sequenced using an Illumina HiSeq 1500. The public reads were quality trimmed at Q25 with fastp and then assembled into clones with MiXCR by TCRdb, keeping productive beta chains. Rows matching on CDR3 protein sequence are summarized as one entry with the most common DNA and genes. Here the sample has around 440,000 distinct CDR3 sequences; approximately 10% occur a single time. The ten largest account for about 10% of the sample. The CDR3 runs 13 amino acids, cysteine and phenylalanine included. The only DNA kept is the CDR3, 39 bases in frame from the first base. V gives up 10 bases and J gives up 2 bases, and the segment between their germline ends measures 14 bases. The germline V gene supplies CDR1 MNHNS and CDR2 SASEGT.

Sample: PBMCs. The sequence derives from a human donor in good health (CMV status not recorded). Some clones in this sample may be carry-over from other donors' samples. Recombination connected TRBV6-1 to TRBJ1-2, with a weak D call of TRBD1 (6 bases match). The DNA sequence is given as TGTGCCACGCTGGACGACAGGAACTATGGCTACACCTTC. This translates into CATLDDRNYGYTF.